This passage covers 31 T cell receptor beta chains from one sample sequenced in a study of Ad26.COV2.S vaccination and SARS-CoV-2 variants. Described treatment: some 20 received Ad26.COV2.S at low or high dose, single or two shots; several received placebo; per-sample allocation not given. Samples were taken on day 63 after the first vaccine or placebo injection. TCRdb keeps only in-frame clones here, not all; method: immunoSEQ multiplex PCR. The data contain about 250,000 clones, roughly nine tenths of them singletons. The sequencing used peripheral blood, collected in a trial of Ad26.COV2.S vaccine versus placebo. Receptor source: a person between 18 and 65 years old who received the Ad26.COV2.S COVID-19 vaccine or a placebo.

The chain joins TRBV11-2 to TRBJ2-7, with D tentatively TRBD1 (5 bases). V lost 1 base and J lost 4, with 14 bases in between. The germline CDR1 and CDR2 sequences are SGHAT and FQNNGV. The CDR3 is made up of 15 amino acids. The DNA of the CDR3 is TGTGCCAGCAGCTTAGTAGGGGTAACCCTGTACGAGCAGTACTTC. Translation: CASSLVGVTLYEQYF.

This clone appeared a few times. The chain is built from TRBV29-1 and TRBJ2-7, with 7 nucleotides matching TRBD1. Per the germline V gene, CDR1 is SQVTM and CDR2 is ANQGSEA. J lost 6 bases, V lost 4 bases, and 3 bases had no gene match. The CDR3 contains 11 residues. DNA of the CDR3: TGCAGCGTTGGACAGGGCCTCGAGCAGTACTTC. Its translation is CSVGQGLEQYF.

The chain carries TRBV6-5 and TRBJ2-7; D uncertain. From germline, CDR1 is MNHEY and CDR2 SVGAGI. The V end was cut by 0 bases, the J end by 7 bases, with 16 bases between. This CDR3 comprises 15 residues. This CDR3 reads CASSYSSVPSWEQYF. The CDR3 coding sequence is TGTGCCAGCAGTTACTCGAGTGTTCCCTCATGGGAGCAGTACTTC.

The V gene is TRBV7-2, the J gene TRBJ2-1; D is ambiguous. The CDR3 loop spans 14 amino acids. Trimming removed 2 bases from V and 8 bases from J, with 13 bases in between. Per the germline V gene, CDR1 is SGHTA and CDR2 is FQGNSA. CDR3 sequence (DNA): TGTGCCAGCAGCTTATCTAGAACGGGTCATGAGCAGTTCTTC. It codes for CASSLSRTGHEQFF.

The chain has TRBV30 and TRBJ1-2, with no clear D. This CDR3 comprises 14 residues. Germline V CDR1 and CDR2: GTSNPN, SVGIG (reference sequence). V lost 0 bases and J lost 0, with 8 bases in between. CDR3 in DNA: TGTGCCTGGAGTGTACAGTTAGCTAACTATGGCTACACCTTC. Protein sequence: CAWSVQLANYGYTF.

The V call is TRBV29-1, the J call TRBJ1-2; weak D call: TRBD1 (6 bases). The ends were cut back, 4 bases at V and 8 bases at J, with 14 bases in the middle. The length of the CDR3 is 12 residues. From germline, CDR1 is SQVTM and CDR2 ANQGSEA. The CDR3 loop is CSVGLQGRGYTF. CDR3 sequence (DNA): TGCAGCGTTGGACTACAGGGACGCGGCTACACCTTC.

This clone was observed a few times. This chain joins TRBV18 and TRBJ2-7; TRBD1 matches at 8 bases. CDR1 and CDR2 (germline): KGHSH, LQKENI. With 6 bases clipped from V and 6 bases from J, the junction kept 4 bases outside the gene matches. This CDR3 comprises 12 residues. CDR3 nucleotides: TGTGCCAGCTCGGGGACAGGCCCCGAGCAGTACTTC. Protein product: CASSGTGPEQYF.

The rearrangement joins TRBV7-3 to TRBJ2-3, with D perhaps matching TRBD2 (5 bases). V lost 5 bases to trimming and J lost 5 bases, with 14 bases between them. Germline V gives CDR1 SGHTA, CDR2 FQGTGA. This CDR3 comprises 14 residues. Written as DNA, the CDR3 is TGTGCCAGCAGCCAAGGGCTAGCCGGAGATACGCAGTATTTT. Encoded protein: CASSQGLAGDTQYF.

CDR3 coding DNA: TGTGCCAGCAGTTACCCGACACAGTCAAACTATGGCTACACCTTC. Protein sequence: CASSYPTQSNYGYTF. The chain joins TRBV6-6 to TRBJ1-2; D remains unclear. Per germline, CDR1 MNHNY and CDR2 SVGAGI (reference sequence). Trimming cost V 2 bases and J 2 bases, with 12 bases left between them. The length of the CDR3 is 15 residues.

Written as DNA, the CDR3 is TGCGCCAGCAGCTACAGATTAGGGGGGTTTAGCACAGATACGCAGTATTTT. Encoded protein: CASSYRLGGFSTDTQYF. The chain employs TRBV4-3 and TRBJ2-3, with D possibly called TRBD1 or TRBD2 (6 bases each). In germline, CDR1 is LGHNA, CDR2 YSLEER. The CDR3 totals 17 residues. V lost 5 bases and J lost 0, with 18 bases in between.

This clone has only one observation. The chain has TRBV20-1 and TRBJ2-3; D is ambiguous. V lost 3 bases and J 6 bases, leaving 7 bases between the germline ends. Germline CDR1 reads DFQATT; CDR2 reads SNEGSKA (reference sequence). This CDR3 has 11 amino acids. Written as DNA, the CDR3 is TGCAGTGCTAGGAGGCGGGATACGCAGTATTTT. As protein: CSARRRDTQYF.

This chain links TRBV30 with TRBJ1-5; maybe TRBD1 (5 bases). Germline assignment: CDR1 GTSNPN and CDR2 SVGIG (reference sequence). Trimming cost V 3 bases and J 2 bases, with 8 bases left between them. CDR3 length equals 13 residues. The CDR3 reads CAWSLGGNQPQHF. The CDR3 nucleotides read TGTGCCTGGAGCTTAGGGGGCAATCAGCCCCAGCATTTT.

This clone came up a few times. V is TRBV7-2 and J is TRBJ1-4; D unresolved. The CDR3 contains 11 residues. Germline-derived CDR1 and CDR2 are SGHTA and FQGNSA. V shed 3 bases and J shed 4 bases, with 0 bases lying between them. CDR3 residues: CASSFNEKLFF. The CDR3 nucleotides read TGTGCCAGCAGCTTTAATGAAAAACTGTTTTTT.

The chain has TRBV14 and TRBJ1-2, with no clear D. V was clipped by 4 bases and J by 2 bases, with 8 bases between them. This CDR3 is 13 amino acids long. Germline CDR1 reads SGHDN; CDR2 reads FVKESK. Written as DNA, the CDR3 is TGTGCCAGCAGCCCGAAACAGAACTATGGCTACACCTTC. Amino acid sequence: CASSPKQNYGYTF.

The V call is TRBV4-2, the J call TRBJ1-1; TRBD1 agrees at 9 bases. CDR3 length: 16 residues. V shed 4 bases, J shed 3 bases, and the junction held 9 bases outside the gene matches. The germline V gene has CDR1 LGHNA and CDR2 YNFKEQ. CDR3 sequence: CASSPGQGRMYTEAFF. The DNA of the CDR3 is TGTGCCAGCAGCCCGGGACAGGGACGAATGTACACTGAAGCTTTCTTT.

CDR3 nucleotides: TGTGCCACCAGCAGAGATGGGAGGTGGGAGCCCCAGCATTTT. This gives the protein CATSRDGRWEPQHF. The genes are TRBV15 and TRBJ1-5; D is ambiguous. CDR1 is LNHNV, CDR2 YYDKDF, per germline (reference sequence). The CDR3 covers 14 residues. V shed 0 bases and J shed 8 bases, with 11 bases lying between them.

V and J are TRBV19 and TRBJ1-2; tentative D call: TRBD1 (5 bases). Looked up from germline, CDR1 is LNHDA and CDR2 is SQIVND (reference sequence). This CDR3 has 14 amino acids. The V end lost 3 bases, the J end lost 6 bases, and 14 bases lay between the germline ends. CDR3 loop: CASSMAGRLHGYTF. In DNA, the CDR3 is TGTGCCAGTAGTATGGCAGGGAGGTTGCATGGCTACACCTTC.

V is TRBV5-8 and J is TRBJ2-4; a weak D match, TRBD2 (5 bases). The CDR3 loop spans 15 amino acids. Trimming took off 4 bases at V and 9 bases at J, with 20 bases between the two ends. Germline-derived CDR1 and CDR2 are SGHTS and YDEGEE. The CDR3 here is CASSPGFSAQSIQYF. DNA of the CDR3: TGTGCCAGCAGCCCGGGGTTCTCGGCCCAAAGCATTCAGTACTTC.

The V and J genes are TRBV6-6 and TRBJ2-3, with D perhaps matching TRBD2 (6 bases). The V and J ends lost 2 bases and 1 base respectively, with 10 bases between them. The CDR3 length is 15 residues. Germline assignment: CDR1 MNHNY and CDR2 SVGAGI (reference sequence). DNA of the CDR3: TGTGCCAGCAGTTACCCGCGGGGTCGCACAGATACGCAGTATTTT. Protein sequence: CASSYPRGRTDTQYF.

The chain carries TRBV30 and TRBJ2-3, with D tentatively TRBD1 or TRBD2 (5 bases each). This CDR3 region has 14 residues. V was trimmed by 4 bases and J by 5 bases, leaving 16 bases between them. Germline V gene lookup returns CDR1 GTSNPN and CDR2 SVGIG (reference sequence). This chain's CDR3 is CAWTLLGDVDTQYF. CDR3 sequence (DNA): TGTGCCTGGACGCTCTTGGGGGACGTAGATACGCAGTATTTT.

The V gene is TRBV7-3, the J gene TRBJ2-1, with D perhaps TRBD1 (5 bases). Germline loops: CDR1 SGHTA, CDR2 FQGTGA. Trimming shortened V by 2 bases and J by 0 bases, and 11 bases separated the two germline ends. There are 16 residues in the CDR3. The CDR3 sequence is CASSLQGPYSYNEQFF. The CDR3 DNA is TGTGCCAGCAGCTTACAGGGTCCCTACTCCTACAATGAGCAGTTCTTC.

The chain recombines TRBV4-2 with TRBJ2-7, with D possibly being TRBD1 (6 bases). This CDR3 is 15 amino acids long. V lost 1 base and J 2 bases, leaving 12 bases between the germline ends. Per the germline V gene, CDR1 is LGHNA and CDR2 is YNFKEQ. DNA for the CDR3: TGTGCCAGCAGCCAAGTGAACAGGGCTCCCTACGAGCAGTACTTC. Translated, it gives CASSQVNRAPYEQYF.

The chain recombines TRBV14 with TRBJ1-6, with 11 bases aligning to TRBD1. CDR1 is SGHDN, CDR2 FVKESK, per germline. V lost 3 bases and J lost 9; bases outside the gene matches: 1. The CDR3 loop spans 14 amino acids. The CDR3 region has the DNA TGTGCCAGCAGCCAGGACAGGGGGCCTTCACCCCTCCACTTT. Amino acids: CASSQDRGPSPLHF.

The chain has TRBV25-1 and TRBJ2-3, with a possible D match to TRBD2 (5 bases). The CDR3 runs to 17 residues. CDR1 is MGHDK, CDR2 SYGVNS, per germline. The V and J ends lost 6 bases and 1 base respectively, with 20 bases between them. The CDR3 spells CASSGLYRIEGTDTQYF. CDR3 sequence (DNA): TGTGCCAGCAGCGGACTCTACCGTATCGAGGGCACAGATACGCAGTATTTT.

For the CDR3, the DNA is TGCAGTGCTAGTTTGCGGGGGGCGCCCGCCGAGCAGTACTTC. Translation: CSASLRGAPAEQYF. The chain recombines TRBV20-1 with TRBJ2-7; TRBD2 matches 8 bases. The CDR3 runs 14 residues. From germline, CDR1 is DFQATT and CDR2 SNEGSKA (reference sequence). With V trimmed by 3 bases and J by 6 bases, 10 bases remained unmatched.

The rearrangement joins TRBV20-1 to TRBJ2-4; no definite D call. Germline loops: CDR1 DFQATT, CDR2 SNEGSKA (reference sequence). The V end was cut by 8 bases, the J end by 2 bases, with 13 bases between. The CDR3 has 13 residues. In DNA form, the CDR3 reads TGCAGTTTTAGTGGACCAACCAAAAACATTCAGTACTTC. It translates to CSFSGPTKNIQYF.

This clone was counted once. V is TRBV25-1 and J is TRBJ1-1, with TRBD1 matching over 9 bases. The V and J ends lost 6 bases and 5 bases, in that order; junction bases with no gene match: 10. The CDR3 sequence is 15 residues long. CDR1 and CDR2 (germline): MGHDK, SYGVNS. CDR3 sequence: CASRNPGQGSTEAFF. The DNA of the CDR3 is TGTGCCAGCAGAAATCCGGGACAGGGATCGACTGAAGCTTTCTTT. The full variable domain, in which reference TRBV25-1 and TRBJ1-1 provide the parts outside the CDR3, is EADIYQTPRYLVIGTGKKITLECSQTMGHDKMYWYQQDPGMELHLIHYSYGVNSTEKGDLSSESTVSRIRTEHFPLTLESARPSHTSQYLCASRNPGQGSTEAFFGQGTRLTVV.

The chain uses TRBV7-3 and TRBJ2-2; 7 nucleotides align to TRBD2. Germline V lookup: CDR1 SGHTA, CDR2 FQGTGA. This CDR3 contains 14 residues. The V segment lost 7 bases and the J segment 6 bases; nucleotides outside the gene matches: 8. This chain's CDR3 is CASTPGGGSGELFF. CDR3 DNA: TGTGCCAGCACCCCGGGGGGAGGATCCGGGGAGCTGTTTTTT.

V and J are TRBV19 and TRBJ1-2, with a weak D call TRBD1 (5 bases). With 5 bases removed from V and 4 bases from J, the gap between germline ends came to 17 bases. The CDR3 is 15 amino acids. The V gene's germline CDR1 is LNHDA and CDR2 SQIVND (reference sequence). CDR3 sequence (DNA): TGTGCCAGTAGTTTCTCCATAGGGACCGGCTATGGCTACACCTTC. Protein: CASSFSIGTGYGYTF.

The V call is TRBV6-6, the J call TRBJ1-5; TRBD1 matches 7 bases. The V gene's germline CDR1 is MNHNY and CDR2 SVGAGI (reference sequence). There are 16 residues in the CDR3. The J segment lost 7 bases and the V segment lost 2 bases, leaving 11 bases of the junction unmatched. Here the CDR3 DNA reads TGTGCCAGCAGTTACGGGACAGTAAAGGGAGAGCAGCCCCAGCATTTT. Encoded protein: CASSYGTVKGEQPQHF.

The gene calls are TRBV7-2 and TRBJ2-1; 8 bases fit TRBD1. The CDR3 consists of 15 residues. Germline lookup yields CDR1 SGHTA and CDR2 FQGNSA. The V and J ends lost 0 bases and 3 bases, in that order; junction bases with no gene match: 1. CDR3 amino acids: CASSLAQGGYNEQFF. In DNA, the CDR3 is TGTGCCAGCAGCTTAGCACAGGGGGGCTACAATGAGCAGTTCTTC. Combining the CDR3 with reference TRBV7-2 and TRBJ2-1 gives the whole variable domain GAGVSQSPSNKVTEKGKDVELRCDPISGHTALYWYRQSLGQGLEFLIYFQGNSAPDKSGLPSDRFSAERTGGSVSTLTIQRTQQEDSAVYLCASSLAQGGYNEQFFGPGTRLTVL.